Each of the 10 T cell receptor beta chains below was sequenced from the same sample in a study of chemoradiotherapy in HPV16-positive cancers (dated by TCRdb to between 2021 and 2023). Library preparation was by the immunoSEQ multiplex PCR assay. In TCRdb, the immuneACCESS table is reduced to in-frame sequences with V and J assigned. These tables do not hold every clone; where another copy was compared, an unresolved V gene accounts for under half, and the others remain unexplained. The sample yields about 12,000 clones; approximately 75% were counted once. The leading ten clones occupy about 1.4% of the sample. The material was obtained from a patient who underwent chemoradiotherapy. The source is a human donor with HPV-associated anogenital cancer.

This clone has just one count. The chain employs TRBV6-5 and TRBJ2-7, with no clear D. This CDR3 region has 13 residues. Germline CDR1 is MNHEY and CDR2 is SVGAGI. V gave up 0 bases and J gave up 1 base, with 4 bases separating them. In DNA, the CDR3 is TGTGCCAGCAGTTACTCAGAGTCCTACGAGCAGTACTTC. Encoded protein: CASSYSESYEQYF.

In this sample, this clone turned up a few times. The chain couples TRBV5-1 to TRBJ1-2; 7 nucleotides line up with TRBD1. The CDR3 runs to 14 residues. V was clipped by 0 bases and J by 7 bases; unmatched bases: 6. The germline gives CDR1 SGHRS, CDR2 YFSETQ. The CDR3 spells CASSLEGALGGYTF. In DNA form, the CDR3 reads TGCGCCAGCAGCTTGGAGGGGGCCTTGGGTGGCTACACCTTC. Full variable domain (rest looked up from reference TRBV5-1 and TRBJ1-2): KAGVTQTPRYLIKTRGQQVTLSCSPISGHRSVSWYQQTPGQGLQFLFEYFSETQRNKGNFPGRFSGRQFSNSRSEMNVSTLELGDSALYLCASSLEGALGGYTFGSGTRLTVV.

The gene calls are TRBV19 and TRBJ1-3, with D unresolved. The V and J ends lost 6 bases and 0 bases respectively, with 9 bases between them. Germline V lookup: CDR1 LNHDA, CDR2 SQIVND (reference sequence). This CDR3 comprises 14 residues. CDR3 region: CASSPDSSGNTIYF. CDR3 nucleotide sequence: TGTGCCAGTAGCCCTGACTCCTCTGGAAACACCATATATTTT.

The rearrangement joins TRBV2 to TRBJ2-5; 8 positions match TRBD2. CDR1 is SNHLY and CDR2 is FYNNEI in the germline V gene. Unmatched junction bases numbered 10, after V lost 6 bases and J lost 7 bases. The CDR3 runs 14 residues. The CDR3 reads CASSAGLAGGTQYF. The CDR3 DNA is TGTGCCAGCAGCGCTGGACTAGCTGGAGGGACCCAGTACTTC.

This CDR3 is CASSTTGDTEAFF. Written as DNA, the CDR3 is TGTGCCAGCTCTACTACAGGGGATACTGAAGCTTTCTTT. The chain combines TRBV18 with TRBJ1-1; 7 bases are a match to TRBD1. V shed 6 bases and J 5 bases; nucleotides not matched to a gene: 6. CDR3 length: 13 residues. Germline loops: CDR1 KGHSH, CDR2 LQKENI.

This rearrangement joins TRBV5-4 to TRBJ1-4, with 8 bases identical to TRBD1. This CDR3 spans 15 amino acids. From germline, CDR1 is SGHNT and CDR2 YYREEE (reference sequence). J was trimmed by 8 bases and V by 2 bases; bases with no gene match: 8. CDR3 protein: CASSFAGGEEEKLFF. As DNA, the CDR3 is TGTGCCAGCAGCTTTGCAGGGGGCGAAGAAGAAAAACTGTTTTTT.

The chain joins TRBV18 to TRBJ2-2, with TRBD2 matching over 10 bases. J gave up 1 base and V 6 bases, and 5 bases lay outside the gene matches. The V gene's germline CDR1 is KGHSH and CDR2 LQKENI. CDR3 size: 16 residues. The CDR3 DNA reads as TGTGCCAGCTCGCCCCTAGCGGGGGTGAACACCGGGGAGCTGTTTTTT. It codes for CASSPLAGVNTGELFF.

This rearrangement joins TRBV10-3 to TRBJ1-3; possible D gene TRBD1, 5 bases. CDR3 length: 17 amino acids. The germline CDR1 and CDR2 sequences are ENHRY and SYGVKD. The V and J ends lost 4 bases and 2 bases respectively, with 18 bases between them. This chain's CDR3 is CAISVNPPSRAGNTIYF. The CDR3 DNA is TGTGCCATCAGTGTGAACCCACCCTCCAGGGCTGGAAACACCATATATTTT.

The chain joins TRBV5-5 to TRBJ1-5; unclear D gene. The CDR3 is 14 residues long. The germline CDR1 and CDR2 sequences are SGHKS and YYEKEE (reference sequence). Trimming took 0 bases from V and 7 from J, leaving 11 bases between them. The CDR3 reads CASSLAEGIQPQHF. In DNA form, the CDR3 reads TGTGCCAGCAGCTTGGCCGAAGGGATCCAGCCCCAGCATTTT.

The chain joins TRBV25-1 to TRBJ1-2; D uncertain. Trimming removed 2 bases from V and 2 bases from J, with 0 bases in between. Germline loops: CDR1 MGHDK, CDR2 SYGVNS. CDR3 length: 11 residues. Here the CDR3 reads CASSENYGYTF. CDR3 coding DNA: TGTGCCAGCAGTGAAAACTATGGCTACACCTTC.